This T cell receptor (beta chain) was identified in a study of CD8 T cells in Susac syndrome. An amount of RNA that ranged from roughly 0.45 to 1 ug was reverse transcribed with random hexamers. MiXCR was run by TCRdb on the immunoSEQ multiplex PCR reads, yielding one entry per CDR3 protein. The sample lists 400,000 or so distinct CDR3 sequences; more than 80% were seen once. The CDR3 contains 13 residues. The germline gives CDR1 MRHNA, CDR2 SNTAGT. Trimming left V 8 bases short and J 7 bases short, with 14 bases between. Sequenced material: CD8+ T cells from PBMCs. This sequence was found in a human donor with multiple sclerosis. This chain connects TRBV6-4 to TRBJ2-2; unclear D gene. CDR3 DNA sequence: TGTGCCAGCTCTGCCGAACTCGGCGGGGAGCTGTTTTTT. As protein: CASSAELGGELFF.